This T cell receptor (beta chain) came from a study of shared clonotypes between healthy human individuals. Broader study findings: A limitation of the genetic and exposure-history diversity represented arose from few donors.

As to this clone: Its antigen is currently unknown.

TCRdb keeps only in-frame clones here, not all; method: immunoSEQ multiplex PCR. The data contain over a million clones, more than 95% of them singletons. Specimen: naive CD4+ T cells sorted from blood. Subset of the sample: CD45RA+ positively selected. The TCR was taken from a man aged 25-40 years in good health.

The DNA of the CDR3 is TGTGCCAGCAGAGCAGGACAGGGGCAAGAGACCCAGTACTTC. This gives the protein CASRAGQGQETQYF. This chain uses TRBV6-1 with TRBJ2-5; TRBD1 matches at 9 bases. V lost 6 bases to trimming and J lost 2 bases; unmatched junction nucleotides: 4. From germline, CDR1 is MNHNS and CDR2 SASEGT. This CDR3 spans 14 amino acids.